This TCR beta chain appears in the sequencing data of a study of blood T cell repertoires in COVID-19. In the study overall: PBMCs, B-cell-depleted T cells, or T cells were the source of the cDNA or gDNA that made up the material.

This CDR3 has 14 amino acids. Per the germline V gene, CDR1 is SGHTA and CDR2 is FQGNSA. Trimming took 5 bases from V and 6 from J; bases not matched to a gene: 5. The assay was immunoSEQ multiplex PCR, and TCRdb's table has in-frame clones only and misses some. The sample yields roughly 88,000 clones, about four fifths seen once. The source is a woman over 75 with acute or convalescent COVID-19. Sequenced material: peripheral blood. The gene calls are TRBV7-2 and TRBJ2-4; 9 positions match TRBD1. CDR3 coding DNA: TGTGCCAGCAGCACTGGACAGGGGATAAACATTCAGTACTTC. Protein product: CASSTGQGINIQYF.